The TCR beta chain under discussion was sequenced for a study of T cell clones after liver transplantation. Turning to the study itself: A pre-transplant mixed lymphocyte reaction with TCRbeta sequencing defined graft-donor-reactive clones followed in post-transplant blood. Study-wide findings and caveats: In most of the 8 subjects, circulating graft-donor-reactive CD4 TCRbeta sequences fell significantly after transplant. Conclusions were preliminary, with small, heterogeneous patient groups. Low donor cell numbers restricted donor-reactive repertoire measurement in a couple of subjects.

With respect to this clone: No antigen is known for it.

The CDR3 runs 15 residues. Germline V gene lookup returns CDR1 PRHDT and CDR2 FYEKMQ (reference sequence). The V end lost 3 bases, the J end lost 10 bases, and 20 bases lay between the germline ends. Sequenced by immunoSEQ multiplex PCR; TCRdb stores in-frame clones only, minus some. Of 95,000 to 130,000 clones listed, about nine tenths are singletons. Sequenced here: CD4+ T cells from blood, sampled 12 months after liver transplant. The chain couples TRBV13 to TRBJ2-3, with D perhaps TRBD1 (6 bases). The clonotype comes from a human patient who received a liver transplant. Part of the T cell pool may stem from the graft donor. This CDR3 is CASSFYSRDTESQYF. CDR3 coding DNA: TGTGCCAGCAGCTTTTACAGCCGGGACACAGAGTCGCAGTATTTT.